This entry lists 20 T cell receptor beta chains sequenced from one sample in a study of vaccination and CD4 T cells after COVID-19. Treatment defined: roughly nine-day PBMC culture with coronavirus spike peptide pools or control peptides (ViraFEST assay). Investigators obtained the unexposed donor's CD4+ T cells before the COVID-19 pandemic (2011-2018). No antigen has been identified for these receptors. Sequenced with the Oncomine TCR Beta short-read assay was DNA taken from cultured CD4+ T cells. TCRdb independently ran MiXCR on the PCR reads; one entry per CDR3 protein. This sample carries thousands of distinct CDR3 sequences, 60% of them seen once, and the ten largest clones take roughly 38%. The sample consisted of CD4+ T cells from blood, cultured in vitro. These receptors were collected from a human donor in good health.

The V call is TRBV7-9, the J call TRBJ1-1, with TRBD1 identical over 9 bases. This CDR3 contains 15 residues. V shed 7 bases, J shed 4 bases, and the junction held 10 bases outside the gene matches. Germline-derived CDR1 and CDR2 are SEHNR and FQNEAQ (reference sequence). CDR3 nucleotide sequence: TGTGCCAGCACCCCCCCAGGGGACAGGGTCACTGAAGCTTTCTTT. Its protein is CASTPPGDRVTEAFF.

The chain employs TRBV28 and TRBJ1-1, with D uncertain. The CDR3 totals 13 residues. Trimming removed 6 bases from V and 0 bases from J, with 8 bases in between. CDR1 and CDR2 from the germline V gene are MDHEN and SYDVKM. CDR3 protein: CASRRQLNTEAFF. DNA for the CDR3: TGTGCCAGCAGAAGGCAGTTGAACACTGAAGCTTTCTTT.

V is TRBV19 and J is TRBJ1-1; no reliable D call. The CDR3 has 13 amino acids. V lost 4 bases, J lost 6 bases, and 12 bases lay in between. The V gene's germline CDR1 is LNHDA and CDR2 SQIVND (reference sequence). CDR3 nucleotide sequence: TGTGCCAGTAGTACCCCCCGGGGTGCTGAAGCTTTCTTT. Translating it yields CASSTPRGAEAFF.

This clonotype was picked up a small number of times. The chain recombines TRBV19 with TRBJ1-1, with D perhaps matching TRBD1 (6 bases). Trimming shortened V by 3 bases and J by 4 bases, and 15 bases separated the two germline ends. Looked up from germline, CDR1 is LNHDA and CDR2 is SQIVND (reference sequence). The CDR3 sequence is 15 residues long. CDR3 amino acids: CASSILAGVITEAFF. In DNA, the CDR3 is TGTGCCAGTAGTATCTTGGCAGGGGTTATCACTGAAGCTTTCTTT.

V gene TRBV7-9 combines with J gene TRBJ2-4; unclear D gene. Germline assignment: CDR1 SEHNR and CDR2 FQNEAQ (reference sequence). This CDR3 contains 16 residues. Between the trimmed V and J ends, which lost 5 bases and 0 bases, there was a span of 14 bases. The CDR3 is CASSNYDTLAKNIQYF. The CDR3 DNA reads as TGTGCCAGCAGCAACTACGACACCCTAGCCAAAAACATTCAGTACTTC.

This clonotype was seen just once. V gene TRBV27 combines with J gene TRBJ2-7; TRBD2 is a possible D gene (6 bases). This CDR3 spans 18 amino acids. The V end was cut by 1 base, the J end by 5 bases, with 24 bases between. The germline gives CDR1 MNHEY, CDR2 SMNVEV (reference sequence). For the CDR3, the DNA is TGTGCCAGCAGTTTATATGGGGGGATGACTAGTCGCGGCAACGAGCAGTACTTC. As protein: CASSLYGGMTSRGNEQYF.

This clonotype was detected only a few times. The rearrangement uses TRBV7-9 and TRBJ1-6, with D hard to call. V was trimmed by 1 base and J by 5 bases, leaving 6 bases between them. CDR1 is SEHNR and CDR2 is FQNEAQ in the germline V gene (reference sequence). The CDR3 sequence is 14 residues long. The CDR3 loop is CASSLVLNNSPLHF. CDR3 coding DNA: TGTGCCAGCAGCTTAGTACTGAATAATTCACCCCTCCACTTT.

V usage is TRBV19 and J usage is TRBJ1-2; D ambiguous. The CDR3 totals 12 residues. V was trimmed by 8 bases and J by 3 bases, leaving 10 bases between them. Germline V lookup: CDR1 LNHDA, CDR2 SQIVND (reference sequence). The CDR3 is CASAEFDYGYTF. CDR3 bases: TGTGCCAGTGCGGAGTTTGACTATGGCTACACCTTC.

This chain links TRBV20-1 with TRBJ1-4, with 10 bases aligning to TRBD1. The length of the CDR3 is 15 residues. V lost 3 bases and J lost 3; bases outside the gene matches: 4. The germline V gene encodes CDR1 DFQATT and CDR2 SNEGSKA (reference sequence). CDR3 sequence (DNA): TGCAGTGCTAGTCGGACAGGGGGGGCTAATGAAAAACTGTTTTTT. Translation gives CSASRTGGANEKLFF.

This clonotype appeared a few times. This chain joins TRBV15 and TRBJ1-6; TRBD1 might be the D (6 bases). CDR1 LNHNV and CDR2 YYDKDF come from the germline V gene (reference sequence). Trimming pared 0 bases from V and 6 bases from J, leaving 15 bases between. CDR3 length: 17 amino acids. CDR3 amino acids: CATSRESPGQRNSPLHF. The CDR3 bases are TGTGCCACCAGCAGAGAGAGTCCGGGACAACGTAATTCACCCCTCCACTTT.

This clonotype appeared a single time. The rearrangement joins TRBV15 to TRBJ1-2; D perhaps matches TRBD1 (5 bases). The length of the CDR3 is 13 residues. Germline V gene sequence: CDR1 LNHNV, CDR2 YYDKDF (reference sequence). V was cut by 1 base and J by 8 bases, with 11 bases left in between. The CDR3: CATSRGDLVGYTF. The CDR3 DNA reads as TGTGCCACCAGCAGAGGGGACCTCGTCGGCTACACCTTC.

This clonotype was seen only a few times. This chain uses TRBV20-1 with TRBJ2-5; 7 positions match TRBD2. This CDR3 contains 14 residues. V lost 3 bases and J lost 4; bases outside the gene matches: 8. The germline V gene encodes CDR1 DFQATT and CDR2 SNEGSKA (reference sequence). Here the CDR3 DNA reads TGCAGTGCTAGTTCTAGGGGCGGGGGAGAGACCCAGTACTTC. Its protein is CSASSRGGGETQYF.

The V call is TRBV6-1, the J call TRBJ1-1; 8 bases are shared with TRBD1. V lost 6 bases to trimming and J lost 5 bases; unmatched junction nucleotides: 8. CDR1 is MNHNS and CDR2 is SASEGT in the germline V gene. The CDR3 runs to 14 residues. CDR3 sequence reads: CASSETGVRTEAFF. The DNA for the CDR3 is TGTGCCAGCAGCGAGACAGGGGTGAGGACTGAAGCTTTCTTT.

A few counts support this clonotype. The rearrangement uses TRBV6-1 and TRBJ2-3; 9 bases align to TRBD1. The V and J ends lost 6 bases and 6 bases, in that order; junction bases with no gene match: 7. This CDR3 has 14 amino acids. From germline, CDR1 is MNHNS and CDR2 SASEGT. As DNA, the CDR3 is TGTGCCAGCAGCCCGGGACAGGGAAGGGATACGCAGTATTTT. Its translation: CASSPGQGRDTQYF.

This clonotype was detected a few times. The chain employs TRBV5-1 and TRBJ1-2; no clear D gene. CDR1 SGHRS and CDR2 YFSETQ come from the germline V gene. This CDR3 has 13 residues. V dropped 4 bases and J dropped 7 bases, with 14 bases sitting between them. CDR3 coding DNA: TGCGCCAGCAGCCCCGCAGGCCCACGTGGCTACACCTTC. It encodes CASSPAGPRGYTF. Based on the CDR3 plus reference TRBV5-1 and TRBJ1-2, the full variable domain is KAGVTQTPRYLIKTRGQQVTLSCSPISGHRSVSWYQQTPGQGLQFLFEYFSETQRNKGNFPGRFSGRQFSNSRSEMNVSTLELGDSALYLCASSPAGPRGYTFGSGTRLTVV.

This clonotype was seen a handful of times. This chain uses TRBV20-1 with TRBJ1-3, with D uncertain. CDR1 is DFQATT, CDR2 SNEGSKA, per germline (reference sequence). V lost 1 base, J lost 0 bases, and 4 bases lay in between. The CDR3 spans 13 residues. The DNA of the CDR3 is TGCAGTGCTAGAGTCCACTCTGGAAACACCATATATTTT. Protein: CSARVHSGNTIYF.

J is TRBJ2-7 and V is TRBV6-5; D is unresolved. Germline V lookup: CDR1 MNHEY, CDR2 SVGAGI. There are 13 residues in the CDR3. V lost 8 bases to trimming and J lost 6 bases, with 17 bases between them. The chain's CDR3 is CASSYSARFEQYF. CDR3 in DNA: TGTGCCAGCTCTTACTCTGCAAGGTTCGAGCAGTACTTC.

The chain employs TRBV10-1 and TRBJ1-1; D gene uncertain. The CDR3 loop spans 13 amino acids. Per germline, CDR1 WNHNN and CDR2 SYGVQD (reference sequence). V dropped 4 bases and J dropped 11 bases, with 17 bases sitting between them. CDR3 DNA sequence: TGCGCCAGCAGTGTAGCAGGACGAGCCGGCGCTTTCTTT. It is translated as CASSVAGRAGAFF.

The chain recombines TRBV25-1 with TRBJ1-1, with TRBD1 as a possible D gene (6 bases). The V end lost 5 bases, the J end lost 6 bases, and 10 bases lay between the germline ends. CDR1 MGHDK and CDR2 SYGVNS come from the germline V gene. The CDR3 runs 12 residues. CDR3 protein: CASSHRDPEAFF. In DNA form, the CDR3 reads TGTGCCAGCAGTCACAGGGACCCTGAAGCTTTCTTT.

The chain has TRBV19 and TRBJ2-7; tentatively, D is TRBD2 (6 bases). V was clipped by 6 bases and J by 3 bases, with 12 bases between them. CDR3 length: 13 amino acids. Germline V gene data show CDR1 as LNHDA and CDR2 as SQIVND (reference sequence). In nucleotides, the CDR3 is TGTGCCAGTAGGCGAGCGGGCGACTACGAGCAGTACTTC. Amino acid sequence: CASRRAGDYEQYF.